The rows below give T cell receptor beta chains drawn from one sample of a study of PD-L1 blockade in urothelial cancer. Clones were sequenced by immunoSEQ multiplex PCR, and TCRdb holds only the in-frame ones, with some missing. The profile shows under 95,000 clones, about 85% of them singletons. The sequencing used PBMCs, collected around atezolizumab (anti-PD-L1) treatment. The receptor set was obtained from a man aged 55 to 70 with urothelial cancer. The CDR3 runs from the conserved cysteine through the conserved F or W. A D gene is named only where the DNA matches it firmly. Expanded clones are given a class, and other clones once, few, many or no size at all.

CDR3 protein | CDR3 DNA | D gene | V gene | clone size | J gene
CASSKFREDQPQHF | TGTGCCAGCAGCAAATTCAGGGAAGACCAGCCCCAGCATTTT | - | TRBV21-1 | - | TRBJ1-5
CASSATSGSADTQYF | TGCGCCAGCAGCGCAACTAGCGGGAGTGCAGATACGCAGTATTTT | TRBD2 | TRBV4-3 | - | TRBJ2-3
CASSPQAVGVVGYTF | TGTGCCAGCAGCCCCCAGGCAGTCGGGGTTGTCGGCTACACCTTC | - | TRBV7-8 | few | TRBJ1-2
CASSPTAMRSGELFF | TGCGCCAGCAGCCCAACCGCCATGCGGTCCGGGGAGCTGTTTTTT | - | TRBV4-3 | - | TRBJ2-2
CASSLSATPITGELFF | TGTGCCAGCAGCTTGAGTGCGACACCCATTACCGGGGAGCTGTTTTTT | - | TRBV7-3 | - | TRBJ2-2
CASSLAAGLEDTQYF | TGTGCCAGCAGCTTAGCAGCGGGGTTAGAAGATACGCAGTATTTT | TRBD2 | TRBV7-9 | many | TRBJ2-3
CASSLGSGVVLETQYF | TGTGCCAGCAGCTTAGGAAGCGGGGTGGTGTTAGAGACCCAGTACTTC | TRBD2 | TRBV7-2 | once | TRBJ2-5
CASSLTRTALGYGYTF | TGTGCCAGCAGTTTGACCAGGACAGCCCTCGGCTATGGCTACACCTTC | - | TRBV28 | - | TRBJ1-2
CASSDRVRINSPLHF | TGTGCCAGCAGTGACAGGGTGAGGATTAATTCACCCCTCCACTTT | TRBD1 | TRBV7-8 | - | TRBJ1-6
CASSLGRGYNEQFF | TGTGCCAGCAGCTTGGGCAGGGGGTACAATGAGCAGTTCTTC | TRBD1 | TRBV7-6 | - | TRBJ2-1
CASSNRQRKSGYTF | TGCGCCAGCAGCAACAGACAGCGCAAGAGCGGCTACACCTTC | - | TRBV4-3 | - | TRBJ1-2
CASSRDFPNYGYTF | TGTGCCAGCAGCCGGGACTTTCCTAACTATGGCTACACCTTC | - | TRBV11-2 | - | TRBJ1-2
CASSSGSGFGEKLFF | TGCGCCAGCAGTTCAGGATCAGGGTTTGGCGAAAAACTGTTTTTT | - | TRBV5-1 | - | TRBJ1-4
CASSENPSGTRNTEAFF | TGTGCCAGCAGTGAAAATCCCTCCGGGACAAGGAACACTGAAGCTTTCTTT | - | TRBV2 | - | TRBJ1-1
CASSESYRGNEQYF | TGCGCCAGCAGTGAGTCTTACAGGGGGAACGAGCAGTACTTC | TRBD1 | TRBV10-2 | once | TRBJ2-7
CASRAQGSFGETQYF | TGTGCCAGCAGGGCGCAGGGGAGTTTTGGAGAGACCCAGTACTTC | - | TRBV2 | - | TRBJ2-5
CASSFPTTGGAKAFF | TGTGCCAGCAGTTTCCCGACTACAGGGGGCGCGAAAGCTTTCTTT | TRBD1 | TRBV28 | once | TRBJ1-1
CASSPQTPGYGYTF | TGTGCCAGCTCACCCCAGACCCCGGGGTATGGCTACACCTTC | - | TRBV18 | once | TRBJ1-2
CASSSMGQYHEQYF | TGTGCCAGCAGTTCAATGGGACAATACCACGAGCAGTACTTC | - | TRBV28 | - | TRBJ2-7
CASSPTGGRYTIYF | TGCGCCAGCAGCCCGACAGGGGGTCGTTACACCATATATTTT | TRBD1 | TRBV5-1 | few | TRBJ1-3
CASSTTGNSPLHF | TGTGCCAGTAGTACTACAGGAAATTCACCCCTCCACTTT | - | TRBV19 | - | TRBJ1-6
CASSPGTPRGYEKLFF | TGTGCCAGTAGTCCCGGGACACCTCGCGGATATGAAAAACTGTTTTTT | - | TRBV19 | - | TRBJ1-4
CASRLTGQGGYGYTF | TGTGCCAGCAGGCTTACAGGCCAAGGGGGATATGGCTACACCTTC | - | TRBV27 | - | TRBJ1-2
CASSPTGGETQYF | TGTGCCAGCAGCCCGACAGGTGGAGAGACCCAGTACTTC | - | TRBV7-9 | many | TRBJ2-5
CASSSGQLNQPQHF | TGCGCCAGCAGTTCGGGACAGCTCAATCAGCCCCAGCATTTT | TRBD1 | TRBV5-1 | - | TRBJ1-5
CASSQGSILGYEQYF | TGTGCCAGCAGCCAAGGTTCCATTCTGGGCTACGAGCAGTACTTC | - | TRBV4-2 | - | TRBJ2-7
CASSPQPGIGRTPFYGYTF | TGTGCCAGCAGCCCCCAACCGGGGATCGGGAGGACACCCTTCTATGGCTACACCTTC | - | TRBV7-3 | - | TRBJ1-2
CASSITQANTEAFF | TGTGCCAGCAGCATAACTCAGGCGAACACTGAAGCTTTCTTT | - | TRBV27 | - | TRBJ1-1
CASSQATLAGGKETQYF | TGTGCCAGCAGCCAGGCGACTTTGGCGGGGGGGAAAGAGACCCAGTACTTC | TRBD2 | TRBV4-2 | - | TRBJ2-5
CASSRQQNLNTEAFF | TGTGCCAGCAGTAGACAGCAGAACCTGAACACTGAAGCTTTCTTT | - | TRBV6-1 | - | TRBJ1-1